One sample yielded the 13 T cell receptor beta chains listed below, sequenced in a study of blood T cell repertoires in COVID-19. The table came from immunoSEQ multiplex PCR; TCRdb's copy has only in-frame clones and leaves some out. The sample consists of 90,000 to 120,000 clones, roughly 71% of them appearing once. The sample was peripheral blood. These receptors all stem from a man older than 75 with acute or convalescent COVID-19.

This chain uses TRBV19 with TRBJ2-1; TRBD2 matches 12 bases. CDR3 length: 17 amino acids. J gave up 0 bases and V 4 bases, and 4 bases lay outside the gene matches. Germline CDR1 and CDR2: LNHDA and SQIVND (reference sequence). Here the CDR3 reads CASSRTSGVSSYNEQFF. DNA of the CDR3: TGTGCCAGTAGTAGGACTAGCGGGGTTAGCTCCTACAATGAGCAGTTCTTC.

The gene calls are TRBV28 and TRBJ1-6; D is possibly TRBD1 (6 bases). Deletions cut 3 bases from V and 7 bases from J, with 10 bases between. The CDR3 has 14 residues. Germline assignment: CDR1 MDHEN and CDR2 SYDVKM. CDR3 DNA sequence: TGTGCCAGCAGTTTGGGACAAAAAAATTCACCCCTCCACTTT. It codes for CASSLGQKNSPLHF. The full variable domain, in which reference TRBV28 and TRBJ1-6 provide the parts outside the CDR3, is DVKVTQSSRYLVKRTGEKVFLECVQDMDHENMFWYRQDPGLGLRLIYFSYDVKMKEKGDIPEGYSVSREKKERFSLILESASTNQTSMYLCASSLGQKNSPLHFGNGTRLTVT.

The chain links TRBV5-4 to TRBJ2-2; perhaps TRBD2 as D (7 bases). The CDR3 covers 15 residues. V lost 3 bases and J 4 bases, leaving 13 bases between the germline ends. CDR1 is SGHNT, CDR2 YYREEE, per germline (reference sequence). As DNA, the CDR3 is TGTGCCAGCAGCTCGCGGGGAGGGGGCACCGGGGAGCTGTTTTTT. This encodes CASSSRGGGTGELFF.

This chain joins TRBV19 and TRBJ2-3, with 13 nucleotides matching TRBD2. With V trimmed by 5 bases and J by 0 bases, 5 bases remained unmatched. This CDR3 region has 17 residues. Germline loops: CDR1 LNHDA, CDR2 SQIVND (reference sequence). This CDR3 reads CASSSGLAGPSTDTQYF. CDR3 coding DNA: TGTGCCAGTAGTTCGGGACTAGCGGGACCTAGCACAGATACGCAGTATTTT.

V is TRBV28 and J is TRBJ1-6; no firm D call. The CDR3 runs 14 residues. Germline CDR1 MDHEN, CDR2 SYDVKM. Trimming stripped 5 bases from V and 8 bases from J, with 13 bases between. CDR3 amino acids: CASSREVRDSPLHF. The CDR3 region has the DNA TGTGCCAGCAGTCGGGAGGTTCGGGATTCACCCCTCCACTTT.

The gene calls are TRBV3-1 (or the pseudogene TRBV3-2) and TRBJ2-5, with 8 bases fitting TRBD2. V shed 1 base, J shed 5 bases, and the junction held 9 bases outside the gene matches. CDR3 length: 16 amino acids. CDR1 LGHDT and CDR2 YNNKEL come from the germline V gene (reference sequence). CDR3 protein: CASSQGEGTSGETQYF. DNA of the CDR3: TGTGCCAGCAGCCAAGGGGAGGGGACTAGTGGGGAGACCCAGTACTTC.

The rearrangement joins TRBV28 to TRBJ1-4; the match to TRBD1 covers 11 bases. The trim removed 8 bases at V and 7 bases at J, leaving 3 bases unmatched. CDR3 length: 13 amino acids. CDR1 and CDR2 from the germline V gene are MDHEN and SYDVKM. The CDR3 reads CASGTGGTEKLFF. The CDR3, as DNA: TGTGCCAGCGGGACAGGGGGTACTGAAAAACTGTTTTTT.

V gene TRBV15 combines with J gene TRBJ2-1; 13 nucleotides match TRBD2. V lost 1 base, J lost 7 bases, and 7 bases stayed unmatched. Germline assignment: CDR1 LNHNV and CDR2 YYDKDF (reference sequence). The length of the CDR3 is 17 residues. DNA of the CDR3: TGTGCCACCAGCAGAGTTCCAGGGACTAGCGGGGTAAATGAGCAGTTCTTC. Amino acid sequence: CATSRVPGTSGVNEQFF.

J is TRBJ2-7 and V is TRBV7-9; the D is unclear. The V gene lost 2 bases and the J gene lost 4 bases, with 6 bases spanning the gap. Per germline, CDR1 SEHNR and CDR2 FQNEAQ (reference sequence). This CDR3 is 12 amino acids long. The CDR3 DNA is TGTGCCAGCAGCTTATTCGGTTACGAGCAGTACTTC. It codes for CASSLFGYEQYF.

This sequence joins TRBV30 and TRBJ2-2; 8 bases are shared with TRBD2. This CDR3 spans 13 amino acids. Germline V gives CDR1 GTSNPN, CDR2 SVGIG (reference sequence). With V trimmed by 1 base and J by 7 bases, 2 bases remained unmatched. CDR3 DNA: TGTGCCTGGAGTGACGGGAGGGTCGGGGAGCTGTTTTTT. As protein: CAWSDGRVGELFF.

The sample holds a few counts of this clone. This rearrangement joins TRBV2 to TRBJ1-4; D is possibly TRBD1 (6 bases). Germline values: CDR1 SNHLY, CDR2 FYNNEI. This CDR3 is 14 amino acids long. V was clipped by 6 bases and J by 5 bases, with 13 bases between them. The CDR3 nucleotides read TGTGCCAGCAGGCGGACAGAAAGGAATGAAAAACTGTTTTTT. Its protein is CASRRTERNEKLFF.

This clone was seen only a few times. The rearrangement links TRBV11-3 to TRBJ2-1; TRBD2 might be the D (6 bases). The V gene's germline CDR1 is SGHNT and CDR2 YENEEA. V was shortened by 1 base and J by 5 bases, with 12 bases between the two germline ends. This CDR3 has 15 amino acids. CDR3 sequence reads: CASSLGGDLHNEQFF. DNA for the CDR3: TGTGCCAGCAGCTTAGGGGGGGATCTTCACAATGAGCAGTTCTTC.

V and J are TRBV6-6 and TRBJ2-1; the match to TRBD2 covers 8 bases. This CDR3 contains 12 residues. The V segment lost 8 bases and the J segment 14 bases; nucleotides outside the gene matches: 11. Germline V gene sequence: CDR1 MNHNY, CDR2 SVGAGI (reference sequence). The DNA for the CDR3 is TGTGCCAGCGGACTAGCACCCCCCGAGGAGTTCTTC. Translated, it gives CASGLAPPEEFF.